The sequence of this T cell receptor beta chain was determined in a study of T cell changes during pregnancy in multiple sclerosis (dated by TCRdb to about 2019). Regarding the complete study: The study examined how the T cell repertoire changed over the course of pregnancy in women with multiple sclerosis.

V is cut by 5 bases and J by 0 bases, and the space between the germline ends is 15 bases. Sequences SGHNT (CDR1) and YYREEE (CDR2) are obtained from the germline V gene (reference sequence). The CDR3 runs 16 residues from the cysteine to the phenylalanine. The DNA shown is the 48-base CDR3, in frame from base 1. As for this clone: No antigen is known for it. No quality values exist for individual bases; no much larger clone is one base distant.

Libraries were prepared through the immunoSEQ multiplex PCR assay. TCRdb provides this immuneACCESS table in a form limited to in-frame rearrangements. Some clones are lacking; in checked studies, under half of them reflect an unresolved V gene, and why the rest are absent is not known. The sample yields about 57,000 clones; under 95% were counted once. Roughly 3.5% of the sample comes from the top ten. The specimen was peripheral blood, collected after pregnancy. The sequence came from a female donor in good health, enrolled as a control in a pregnancy study. Rearrangement joined TRBV5-4 to TRBJ2-4; a weak D assignment points to TRBD2 (6 bases agree). The DNA is TGTGCCAGCAGTAAAGGGGACTCATTAGCCAAAAACATTCAGTACTTC. Translated, this is CASSKGDSLAKNIQYF.